The rows below give T cell receptor beta chains drawn from one sample of a study of blood T cell repertoires in COVID-19. Only in-frame clones appear in the TCRdb table, and some are missing; sequencing was by immunoSEQ multiplex PCR. Of tens of thousands of clones in the sample, around 90% were seen once. The sequencing sample was made of peripheral blood. The receptors stem from a human donor in a cohort sampled during active COVID-19. CDR3s include the opening cysteine and the closing phenylalanine or tryptophan. The order of the fields is J gene, CDR3 length, clone size, V gene, D gene, CDR3 DNA, CDR3 protein. The D gene is left open where the match is weak. Clone size appears in some rows only: once, few, many, or a class for an expanded clone.

>TRBJ2-4|16|.|TRBV21-1|.
TGTGCCAGCAGCGCCGGGACAGGGGCCGCCAAAAACATTCAGTACTTC
CASSAGTGAAKNIQYF
>TRBJ2-3|14|.|TRBV4-1|.
TGCGCCAGCAGCCAAGTTGGAGGGATTGATACGCAGTATTTT
CASSQVGGIDTQYF
>TRBJ1-4|14|few|TRBV28|TRBD1
TGTGCCAGCAAAGGGGGCCCAACTAATGAAAAACTGTTTTTT
CASKGGPTNEKLFF
>TRBJ2-3|17|.|TRBV6-2/TRBV6-3|TRBD2
TGTGCCAGCAGTAACCCGACTAGCGGGAGGACCACAGATACGCAGTATTTT
CASSNPTSGRTTDTQYF
>TRBJ2-3|12|.|TRBV5-8|.
TGTGCCAGCAGCGGAGACACAGATACGCAGTATTTT
CASSGDTDTQYF
>TRBJ2-7|14|.|TRBV4-1|TRBD1
TGCGCCAGCAGCCAAGGACAGGGTGCCTACGAGCAGTACTTC
CASSQGQGAYEQYF
>TRBJ1-1|13|once|TRBV19|.
TGTGCCAGTAGTATACCCGACGGGTCGGCAGCTTTCTTT
CASSIPDGSAAFF
>TRBJ2-7|16|.|TRBV13|TRBD1
TGTGCCAGCAGCTTAGTGGGACAGGGAATGATACACGAGCAGTACTTC
CASSLVGQGMIHEQYF
>TRBJ1-1|14|.|TRBV7-2|TRBD1
TGTGCCAGCAGCTTATACAGGGGATACACTGAAGCTTTCTTT
CASSLYRGYTEAFF
>TRBJ2-1|14|.|TRBV6-5|TRBD1
TGTGCCAGCAGACGCGGACAGGTTCGGAATGAGCAGTTCTTC
CASRRGQVRNEQFF
>TRBJ2-3|16|once|TRBV20-1|.
TGCAGTGCTAGTAGGGCAACAGGGAATAGCACAGATACGCAGTATTTT
CSASRATGNSTDTQYF
>TRBJ1-4|14|.|TRBV2|.
TGTGCCAGCAGTTCCGGACAGTTGCACGAAAAACTGTTTTTT
CASSSGQLHEKLFF
>TRBJ2-2|14|.|TRBV5-1|.
TGCGCCAGCAGCCCCCGGGTCTCCACCGGGGAGCTGTTTTTT
CASSPRVSTGELFF
>TRBJ2-5|17|.|TRBV3-1/TRBV3-2|TRBD2
TGTGCCAGCAGCCCAGGAACTAGCGGGAGGGGGTGGGAGACCCAGTACTTC
CASSPGTSGRGWETQYF